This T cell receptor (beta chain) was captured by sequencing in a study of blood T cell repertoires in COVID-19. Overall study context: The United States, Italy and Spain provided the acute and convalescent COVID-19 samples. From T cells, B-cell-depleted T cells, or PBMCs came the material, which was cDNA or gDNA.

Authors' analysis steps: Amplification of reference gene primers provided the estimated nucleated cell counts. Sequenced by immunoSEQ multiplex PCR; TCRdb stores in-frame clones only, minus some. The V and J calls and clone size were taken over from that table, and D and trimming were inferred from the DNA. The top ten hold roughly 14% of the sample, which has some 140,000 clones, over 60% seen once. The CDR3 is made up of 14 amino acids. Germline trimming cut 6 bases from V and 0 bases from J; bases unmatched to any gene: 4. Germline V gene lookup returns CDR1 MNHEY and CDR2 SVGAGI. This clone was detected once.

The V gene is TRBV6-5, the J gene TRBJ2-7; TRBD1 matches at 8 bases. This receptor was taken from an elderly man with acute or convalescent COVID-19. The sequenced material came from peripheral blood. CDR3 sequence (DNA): TGTGCCAGCAGAAGGACAGGGAGCTCCTACGAGCAGTACTTC. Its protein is CASRRTGSSYEQYF.